These 5 T cell receptor beta chains were sequenced from one sample in a study of T cells after posttransplantation cyclophosphamide. TCRdb's table, derived via immunoSEQ multiplex PCR, lists solely in-frame clones and lacks some. This sample carries 30,000 or so clones, none of them present only once. Specimen: PBMCs. These receptors all come from a woman aged 55-70 years in good health, CMV-negative, and a related stem cell transplant donor.

This clone was seen many times. V gene TRBV6-2 or TRBV6-3 combines with J gene TRBJ1-1; TRBD1 agrees at 7 bases. After removal of 2 bases from V and 4 bases from J, the junction contained 7 bases not matched to a gene. This CDR3 has 15 amino acids. Germline CDR1 is MNHEY and CDR2 is SVGEGT. The CDR3 loop reads CASSYRQGGSTEAFF. In DNA form, the CDR3 reads TGTGCCAGCAGTTACCGACAGGGAGGGAGCACTGAAGCTTTCTTT.

This clone has at least ten counts. The chain links TRBV27 to TRBJ2-7; 8 bases are shared with TRBD1. CDR1 is MNHEY and CDR2 is SMNVEV in the germline V gene (reference sequence). This CDR3 is 15 amino acids long. The V and J ends lost 11 bases and 1 base, in that order; junction bases with no gene match: 13. CDR3 loop: CAGLDRAPFSYEQYF. The CDR3 nucleotides are TGTGCCGGCCTGGACAGGGCACCTTTTTCCTACGAGCAGTACTTC.

At least ten counts were recorded for this clone. The chain couples TRBV14 to TRBJ2-2; D remains unclear. The CDR3 consists of 16 residues. Trimming stripped 0 bases from V and 7 bases from J, with 15 bases between. The germline V gene encodes CDR1 SGHDN and CDR2 FVKESK. CDR3 loop: CASSQDAGSYSGELFF. CDR3 bases: TGTGCCAGCAGCCAAGATGCCGGGTCCTATAGCGGGGAGCTGTTTTTT.

This clone was seen ten or more times. As DNA, the CDR3 is TGTGCCAGCAGTTCTGACTTGCGGGAGCAGTACTTC. Translating gives CASSSDLREQYF. This rearrangement joins TRBV6-5 to TRBJ2-7, with D hard to call. Germline assignment: CDR1 MNHEY and CDR2 SVGAGI. V was clipped by 4 bases and J by 7 bases, with 11 bases between them. The CDR3 consists of 12 residues.

This clone was picked up many times. The gene calls are TRBV2 and TRBJ2-7; 7 nucleotides line up with TRBD1. The V gene end was trimmed by 6 bases and the J gene end by 2 bases; junction bases not matched to a gene: 10. Germline values: CDR1 SNHLY, CDR2 FYNNEI. The CDR3 runs to 15 residues. The CDR3 region has the DNA TGTGCCAGCAGACGCAGCCGGGACAGTCCCTACGAGCAGTACTTC. Translation gives CASRRSRDSPYEQYF. Combining the CDR3 with reference TRBV2 and TRBJ2-7 gives the whole variable domain EPEVTQTPSHQVTQMGQEVILRCVPISNHLYFYWYRQILGQKVEFLVSFYNNEISEKSEIFDDQFSVERPDGSNFTLKIRSTKLEDSAMYFCASRRSRDSPYEQYFGPGTRLTVT.